This passage covers 4 T cell receptor beta chains from one sample sequenced in a study of cytomegalovirus exposure and HLA in healthy donors. Both 60 Vbeta primers and 13 Jbeta primers went into the PCR. Repertoires were generated with immunoSEQ multiplex PCR, while TCRdb's copy carries only in-frame clones and drops some. The sample holds 100,000 or so clones; 76% are singletons and the top ten take roughly 8%. Material: PBMCs. These receptors all stem from a man aged 35-49 years in good health and CMV-seropositive.

The CDR3 DNA sequence: TGTGCCAGCAGCTTAAGCGGCACCTTGAACACTGAAGCTTTCTTT. This translates into CASSLSGTLNTEAFF. V usage is TRBV7-6 and J usage is TRBJ1-1, with D uncertain. The CDR3 contains 15 residues. In germline, CDR1 is SGHVS, CDR2 FNYEAQ. Deletions cut 2 bases from V and 0 bases from J, with 10 bases between.

The chain carries TRBV19 and TRBJ2-1; the match to TRBD2 covers 7 bases. V shed 3 bases, J shed 9 bases, and the junction held 8 bases outside the gene matches. This CDR3 region has 14 residues. From germline, CDR1 is LNHDA and CDR2 SQIVND (reference sequence). CDR3 loop: CASSIRGEGGEQFF. CDR3 sequence (DNA): TGTGCCAGTAGTATCAGAGGGGAGGGAGGTGAGCAGTTCTTC. The complete variable domain, with remaining parts taken from reference TRBV19 and TRBJ2-1, reads DGGITQSPKYLFRKEGQNVTLSCEQNLNHDAMYWYRQDPGQGLRLIYYSQIVNDFQKGDIAEGYSVSREKKESFPLTVTSAQKNPTAFYLCASSIRGEGGEQFFGPGTRLTVL.

This chain connects TRBV7-8 to TRBJ1-2; TRBD1 is a possible D gene (5 bases). The CDR3 extends over 13 amino acids. CDR1 is SGHVS, CDR2 FQNEAQ, per germline. Trimming took off 3 bases at V and 6 bases at J, with 11 bases between the two ends. CDR3 nucleotide sequence: TGTGCCAGCAGCTTTGATTGGGGGGATGGCTACACCTTC. Translated: CASSFDWGDGYTF.

J is TRBJ2-2 and V is TRBV19, with D tentatively TRBD1 (6 bases). Trimming removed 4 bases at V and 2 bases at J, with 8 bases between. Germline loops: CDR1 LNHDA, CDR2 SQIVND (reference sequence). The CDR3 loop spans 14 amino acids. The CDR3 protein is CASSKGQNTGELFF. The DNA for the CDR3 is TGTGCCAGTAGTAAGGGACAAAACACCGGGGAGCTGTTTTTT.